This entry concerns a single T cell receptor beta chain. Across 20 to 25 US areas, participants ranged in age from 18 to 89 years. Self-reported history from a screening survey and questionnaire set each donor's cohort. The data were taken from a study of blood T cell repertoires in COVID-19. Study-wide context: Researchers got acute and convalescent COVID-19 samples from the United States, Italy and Spain.

TCRdb keeps only in-frame clones here, not all; method: immunoSEQ multiplex PCR. The profile covers 400,000 to 550,000 clones, with about 85% appearing a single time and under 2.5% taken by the ten largest. CDR1 is SGDLS and CDR2 is YYNGEE in the germline V gene. The CDR3 loop spans 15 amino acids. V gave up 2 bases and J gave up 7 bases, with 15 bases separating them. The specimen was PBMCs or T cells enriched from blood (not recorded which). V and J are TRBV9 and TRBJ2-2; TRBD2 is a possible D gene (5 bases). This receptor was taken from a young woman with acute COVID-19. The CDR3 is CASSVLADGGGELFF. CDR3 nucleotide sequence: TGTGCCAGCAGCGTCCTAGCTGACGGTGGCGGGGAGCTGTTTTTT.